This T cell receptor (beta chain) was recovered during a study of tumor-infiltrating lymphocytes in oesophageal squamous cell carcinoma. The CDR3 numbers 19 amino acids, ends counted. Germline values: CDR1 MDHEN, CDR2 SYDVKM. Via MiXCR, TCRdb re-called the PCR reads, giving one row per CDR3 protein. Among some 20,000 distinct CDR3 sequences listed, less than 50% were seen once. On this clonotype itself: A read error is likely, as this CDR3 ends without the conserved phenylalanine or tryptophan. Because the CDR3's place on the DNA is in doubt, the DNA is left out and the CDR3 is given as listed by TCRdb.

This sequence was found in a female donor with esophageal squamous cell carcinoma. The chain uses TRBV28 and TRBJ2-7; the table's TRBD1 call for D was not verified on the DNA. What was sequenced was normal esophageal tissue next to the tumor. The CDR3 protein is CASSFAGAEVEVYGYTFGS.